This T cell receptor (beta chain) was found in a study of cytomegalovirus exposure and HLA in healthy donors. Study-wide findings and caveats: Earlier findings revealed that most TCR beta V segments proved productive either about 87% or about 30% of the time. Several of the most significant clusters were apparently associated with common viral pathogens in a later analysis. Most observed TCR sequences were rare, whereas some public TCRs were detected in many donors.

This clone was counted only a few times. Its antigen is still unknown. Donors counted as nominally healthy when sampled, yet unrecorded immune exposures were likely. PCR amplification relied on 60 Vbeta primers (plus 13 Jbeta primers). The protocol was immunoSEQ multiplex PCR, while the TCRdb copy is restricted to in-frame clones and leaves out a portion. The data contain about 98,000 clones, approximately 80% of them singletons. The V gene's germline CDR1 is LNHNV and CDR2 YYDKDF (reference sequence). V shed 6 bases and J 5 bases; nucleotides not matched to a gene: 8. The CDR3 sequence is 15 residues long.

The chain employs TRBV15 and TRBJ2-1, with 9 bases identical to TRBD2. This TCR derives from a female donor in good health and CMV-seropositive. The specimen was PBMCs. CDR3 sequence (DNA): TGTGCCACCAGGCTCGCGGGAGGGTTAAACAATGAGCAGTTCTTC. It is translated as CATRLAGGLNNEQFF.